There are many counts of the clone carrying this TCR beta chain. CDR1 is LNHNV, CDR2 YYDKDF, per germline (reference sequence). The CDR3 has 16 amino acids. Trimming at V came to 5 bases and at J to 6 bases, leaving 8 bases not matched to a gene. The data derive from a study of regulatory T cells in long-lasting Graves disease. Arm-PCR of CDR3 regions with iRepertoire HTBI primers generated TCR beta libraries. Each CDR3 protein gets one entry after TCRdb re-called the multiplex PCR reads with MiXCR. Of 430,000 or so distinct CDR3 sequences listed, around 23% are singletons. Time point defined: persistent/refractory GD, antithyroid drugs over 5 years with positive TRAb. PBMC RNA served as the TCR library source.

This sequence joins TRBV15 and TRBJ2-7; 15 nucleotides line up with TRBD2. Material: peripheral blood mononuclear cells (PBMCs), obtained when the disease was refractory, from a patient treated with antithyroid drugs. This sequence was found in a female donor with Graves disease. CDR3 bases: TGTGCCACCAGCGGGGGACTAGCGGGAGGTCTACGCGAGCAGTACTTC. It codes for CATSGGLAGGLREQYF.